The following is a TCR beta chain sequence with its context. The source of the sample is a study of control samples from healthy donors and cancer patients. Clones were read by immunoSEQ multiplex PCR, and TCRdb kept only the in-frame ones, dropping some. The data hold around 18,000 clones, with about 86% observed a single time. CDR1 and CDR2 (germline): MNHEY, SMNVEV (reference sequence). Trimming took off 3 bases at V and 12 bases at J, with 14 bases between the two ends. This CDR3 contains 12 residues. Sequenced input: PBMCs. This sequence was found in a woman in her 70s with colorectal cancer. The rearrangement uses TRBV27 and TRBJ1-1, with D tentatively TRBD1 (5 bases). The CDR3 region has the DNA TGTGCCAGCAGTTTTGAGGGGAGAGAGACTTTCTTT. Its protein is CASSFEGRETFF.